A single sample gave rise to the 7 T cell receptor beta chains below, sequenced in a study of blood T cell repertoires in COVID-19. Sequenced by immunoSEQ multiplex PCR; TCRdb stores in-frame clones only, minus some. This sample has some 330,000 clones, with around 87% found just once. What was sequenced was PBMCs or T cells enriched from blood (not recorded which). The source of these receptors is a middle-aged man in a cohort exposed to, infected with or recovered from COVID-19 (not recorded which).

V usage is TRBV21-1 and J usage is TRBJ2-1; TRBD2 is the table's D call, not checked against the DNA. TRBV21-1 is a documented pseudogene. The CDR3 runs 18 residues. Written as DNA, the CDR3 is TGTGCCAGCAGCAAAGCCGGACTAGCGGGAGGCGGGACGAATGAGCAGTTCTTC. It is translated as CASSKAGLAGGGTNEQFF.

CDR3 region: CASSSLGEKLFF. The CDR3 DNA sequence: TGTGCCAGCAGCTCCCTCGGGGAAAAACTGTTTTTT. The rearrangement links TRBV11-2 to TRBJ1-4; D is unresolved. Trimming stripped 4 bases from V and 8 bases from J, with 8 bases between. The CDR3 is made up of 12 amino acids. Germline CDR1 is SGHAT and CDR2 is FQNNGV.

This clone came up a few times. The V gene is TRBV28, the J gene TRBJ1-3, with TRBD1 as a possible D gene (5 bases). V lost 7 bases and J lost 0, with 10 bases in between. CDR3 length: 14 residues. CDR1 and CDR2 from the germline V gene are MDHEN and SYDVKM. The CDR3 here is CASTPGGSGNTIYF. DNA for the CDR3: TGTGCCAGCACGCCGGGGGGCTCTGGAAACACCATATATTTT. The full variable domain, with the rest looked up from reference TRBV28 and TRBJ1-3, is DVKVTQSSRYLVKRTGEKVFLECVQDMDHENMFWYRQDPGLGLRLIYFSYDVKMKEKGDIPEGYSVSREKKERFSLILESASTNQTSMYLCASTPGGSGNTIYFGEGSWLTVV.

The gene calls are TRBV2 and TRBJ1-3; D not certain. V was clipped by 3 bases and J by 0 bases, with 6 bases between them. The CDR3 sequence is 14 residues long. Germline V gives CDR1 SNHLY, CDR2 FYNNEI. CDR3 residues: CASSDRGSGNTIYF. The CDR3 DNA follows: TGTGCCAGCAGTGACCGGGGCTCTGGAAACACCATATATTTT. The variable domain in full, completed from reference TRBV2 and TRBJ1-3, reads EPEVTQTPSHQVTQMGQEVILRCVPISNHLYFYWYRQILGQKVEFLVSFYNNEISEKSEIFDDQFSVERPDGSNFTLKIRSTKLEDSAMYFCASSDRGSGNTIYFGEGSWLTVV.

The rearrangement uses TRBV2 and TRBJ2-3; 9 positions agree with TRBD2. CDR1 is SNHLY and CDR2 is FYNNEI in the germline V gene. CDR3 length equals 15 residues. V lost 4 bases and J lost 5; bases outside the gene matches: 7. In nucleotides, the CDR3 is TGTGCCAGCAGTGTTTCTAGCGGGAATCGAGATACGCAGTATTTT. Its protein is CASSVSSGNRDTQYF.

The chain uses TRBV6-5 and TRBJ2-1; D gene ambiguous. This CDR3 spans 12 amino acids. V lost 1 base and J lost 9, with 7 bases in between. The germline V gene has CDR1 MNHEY and CDR2 SVGAGI. CDR3 DNA: TGTGCCAGCAGTTACTATGGCTTTGAGCAGTTCTTC. This gives the protein CASSYYGFEQFF.

The V gene is TRBV15, the J gene TRBJ2-7; 7 bases are a match to TRBD1. With V trimmed by 5 bases and J by 2 bases, 6 bases remained unmatched. Germline-derived CDR1 and CDR2 are LNHNV and YYDKDF (reference sequence). The CDR3 runs to 14 residues. CDR3 amino acids: CATSQTGQTYEQYF. The CDR3 nucleotides are TGTGCCACCAGCCAAACGGGACAGACCTACGAGCAGTACTTC. Complete variable domain (other parts from reference TRBV15 and TRBJ2-7): DAMVIQNPRYQVTQFGKPVTLSCSQTLNHNVMYWYQQKSSQAPKLLFHYYDKDFNNEADTPDNFQSRRPNTSFCFLDIRSPGLGDTAMYLCATSQTGQTYEQYFGPGTRLTVT.